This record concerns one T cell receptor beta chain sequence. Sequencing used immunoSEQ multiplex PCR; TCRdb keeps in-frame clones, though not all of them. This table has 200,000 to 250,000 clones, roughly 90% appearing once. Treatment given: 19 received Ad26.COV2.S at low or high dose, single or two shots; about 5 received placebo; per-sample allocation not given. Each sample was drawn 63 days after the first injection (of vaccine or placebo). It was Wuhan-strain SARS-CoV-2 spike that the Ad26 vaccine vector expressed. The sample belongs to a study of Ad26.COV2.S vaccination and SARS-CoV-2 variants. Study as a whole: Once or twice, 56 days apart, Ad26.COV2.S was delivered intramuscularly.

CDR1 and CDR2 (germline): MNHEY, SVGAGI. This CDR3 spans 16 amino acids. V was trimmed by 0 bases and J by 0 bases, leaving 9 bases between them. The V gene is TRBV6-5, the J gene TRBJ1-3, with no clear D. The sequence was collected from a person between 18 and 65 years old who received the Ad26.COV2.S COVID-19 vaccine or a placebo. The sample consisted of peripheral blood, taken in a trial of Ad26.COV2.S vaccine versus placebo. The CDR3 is CASSYSAPGSGNTIYF. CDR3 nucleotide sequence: TGTGCCAGCAGTTACTCGGCGCCAGGCTCTGGAAACACCATATATTTT.